This T cell receptor beta chain came from a study of tumor-infiltrating lymphocytes in glioblastoma multiforme (dated by TCRdb to about 2017). With respect to the entire study: To find out whether intratumoral genomic heterogeneity fosters TIL diversity, the study jointly investigated somatic mutations, TIL diversity and immune response activity. Overall study results and their limits: Generalizability was limited because only one glioblastoma patient was included in the TCR and somatic mutation analysis. RNA-based TCR sequencing may distort clone frequencies because T cells carry unequal numbers of TCR transcripts. T cells were not sorted into functional subsets, and such sorting was noted by the authors as a future improvement.

Comments on this clonotype: This receptor's antigen is unknown. Per-base qualities were not stored, and no clone one base away is much larger.

For each of the 9 to 10 tumor samples, the AllPrep DNA/RNA mini kit was used to purify genomic DNA and total RNA simultaneously. OD 260/280 ratios above 1.9 and RNA integrity numbers above 6.5 were observed for all RNA. The CDR3, from cysteine to phenylalanine, totals 14 residues. Of the read, only the CDR3 DNA is kept; its 42 bases are in frame from base 1. Trimming takes 0 bases from V and 10 bases from J, and the germline ends sit 15 bases apart. Reading the germline V gene gives CDR1 MNHEY and CDR2 SVGAGI. TCRB libraries were built from RNA via three nested multiplex PCR rounds using a modified ARM-PCR protocol with multiple V-beta primers and a C-beta primer. Starting from 0.5 to 0.6 ug of total RNA, TCRB-specific cDNA was synthesized using ProtoScript II Reverse Transcriptase and a C-beta primer. For the TCRB libraries, no unique molecular identifiers were described. In the third PCR, barcodes and adapters were added over about 23 cycles using Deep VentR (exo-) polymerase, and bands of 250-500 bp were then gel purified. An Illumina HiSeq 2500 was used to sequence the TCRB libraries with 250 bp paired-end reads. The study's processing was this. Reads were cleaned with Trimmomatic, merged with FLASH, assigned V, D and J segments with MiGEC, and analyzed with VDJtools. Repertoire diversity was quantified with the Shannon-Wiener diversity index calculated using VDJtools. The public reads were quality trimmed at Q25 with fastp and then assembled into clones with MiXCR by TCRdb, keeping productive beta chains. Identical CDR3 proteins give one entry, which carries the most common genes and DNA. TCRdb's processing, not the authors' own work, is the source of the V and J calls. This sample has about 10,000 distinct CDR3 sequences in its table, and around three quarters of those were observed once. The biggest ten clones account for around 76% of the sample.

This sequence was found in a male donor with glioblastoma. The chain joins TRBV6-5 to TRBJ1-1; the D gene is possibly TRBD1, with 5 bases matching. The material sequenced was brain tumor tissue. The CDR3 region: CASSYSIWGKGAFF. In nucleotides, the sequence is TGTGCCAGCAGTTACTCGATCTGGGGGAAGGGAGCTTTCTTT.